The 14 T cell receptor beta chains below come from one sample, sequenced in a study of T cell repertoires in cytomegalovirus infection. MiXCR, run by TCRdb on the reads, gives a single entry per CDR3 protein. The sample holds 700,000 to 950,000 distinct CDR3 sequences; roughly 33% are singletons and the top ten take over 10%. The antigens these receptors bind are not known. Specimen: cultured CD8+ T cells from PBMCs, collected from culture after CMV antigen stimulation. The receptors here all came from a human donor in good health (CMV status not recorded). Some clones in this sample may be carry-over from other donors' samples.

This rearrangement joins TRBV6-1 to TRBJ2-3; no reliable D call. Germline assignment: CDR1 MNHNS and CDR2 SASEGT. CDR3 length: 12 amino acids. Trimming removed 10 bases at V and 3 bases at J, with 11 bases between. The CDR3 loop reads CANSAGTDTQYF. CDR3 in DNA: TGTGCCAACAGCGCCGGGACAGATACGCAGTATTTT.

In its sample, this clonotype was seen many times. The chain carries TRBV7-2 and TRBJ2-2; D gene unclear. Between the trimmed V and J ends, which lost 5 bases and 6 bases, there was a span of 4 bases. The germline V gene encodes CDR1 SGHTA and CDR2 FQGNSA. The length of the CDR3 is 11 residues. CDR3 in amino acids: CASSLPGELFF. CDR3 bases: TGTGCCAGCAGCCTACCCGGGGAGCTGTTTTTT.

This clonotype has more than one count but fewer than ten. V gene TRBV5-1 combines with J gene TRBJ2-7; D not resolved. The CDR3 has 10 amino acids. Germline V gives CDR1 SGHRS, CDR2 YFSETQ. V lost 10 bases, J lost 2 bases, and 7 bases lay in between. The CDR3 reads CAGAPYEQYF. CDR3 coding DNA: TGCGCCGGCGCTCCCTACGAGCAGTACTTC.

The CDR3 coding sequence is TGTGCCAGCAGTTTATCGTGGGTTAGGAGGCAGCCCCAGCATTTT. It yields the protein CASSLSWVRRQPQHF. The chain combines TRBV6-1 with TRBJ1-5; D is undetermined. CDR1 is MNHNS, CDR2 SASEGT, per germline. This CDR3 is built from 15 residues. Trimming cost V 5 bases and J 7 bases, with 18 bases left between them.

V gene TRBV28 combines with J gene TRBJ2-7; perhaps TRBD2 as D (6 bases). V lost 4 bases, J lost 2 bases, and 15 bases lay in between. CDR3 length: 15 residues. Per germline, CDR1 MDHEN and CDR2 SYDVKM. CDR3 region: CASSSRDFGTYEQYV. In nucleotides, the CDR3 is TGTGCCAGCAGTTCCCGGGACTTTGGGACCTACGAGCAGTACGTC.

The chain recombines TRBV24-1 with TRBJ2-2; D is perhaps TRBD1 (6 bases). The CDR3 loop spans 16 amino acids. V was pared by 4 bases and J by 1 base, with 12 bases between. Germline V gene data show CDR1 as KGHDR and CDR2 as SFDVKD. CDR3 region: CATSDPGTKNTGELFF. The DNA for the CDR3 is TGTGCCACCAGTGACCCCGGGACAAAGAACACCGGGGAGCTGTTTTTT.

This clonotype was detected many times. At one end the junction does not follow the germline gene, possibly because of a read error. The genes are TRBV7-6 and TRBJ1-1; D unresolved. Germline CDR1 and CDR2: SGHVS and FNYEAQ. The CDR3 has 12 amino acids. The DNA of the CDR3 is TGTGCCAGCAGCTTAGGGAACGCTGAAGCTTTCTTT. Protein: CASSLGNAEAFF.

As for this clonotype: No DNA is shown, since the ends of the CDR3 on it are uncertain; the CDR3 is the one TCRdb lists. Here the CDR3 reads CARSSDSYGCTF. J is TRBJ1-2 and V is TRBV7-4; the tabulated D call, TRBD1, remains unverified against the DNA. The CDR3 comprises 12 residues, both ends counted. The germline V gene encodes CDR1 SGHVT and CDR2 SQSDAQ.

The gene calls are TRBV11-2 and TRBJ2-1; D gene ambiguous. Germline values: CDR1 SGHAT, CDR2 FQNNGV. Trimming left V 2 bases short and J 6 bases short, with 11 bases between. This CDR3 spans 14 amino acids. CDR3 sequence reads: CASSLRPLLNEQFF. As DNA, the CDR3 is TGTGCCAGCAGCTTACGCCCCCTGCTCAATGAGCAGTTCTTC.

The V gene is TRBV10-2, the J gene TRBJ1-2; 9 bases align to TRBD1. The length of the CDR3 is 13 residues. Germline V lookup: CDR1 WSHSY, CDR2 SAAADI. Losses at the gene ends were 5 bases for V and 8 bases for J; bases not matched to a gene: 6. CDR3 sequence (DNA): TGCGCCAGCAGTTGGAGGACAGGGGAAGGCTACACCTTC. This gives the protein CASSWRTGEGYTF.

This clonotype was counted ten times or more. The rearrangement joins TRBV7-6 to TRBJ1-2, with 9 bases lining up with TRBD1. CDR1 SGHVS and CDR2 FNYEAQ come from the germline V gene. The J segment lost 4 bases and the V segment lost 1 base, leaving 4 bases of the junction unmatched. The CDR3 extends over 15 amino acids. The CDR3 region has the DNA TGTGCCAGCAGCTTAGTCGGGACAGGGCTCTATGGCTACACCTTC. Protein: CASSLVGTGLYGYTF.

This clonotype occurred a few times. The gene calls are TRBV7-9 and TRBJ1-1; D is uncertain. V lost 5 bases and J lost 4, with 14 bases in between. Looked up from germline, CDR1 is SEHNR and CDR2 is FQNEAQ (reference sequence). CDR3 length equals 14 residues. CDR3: CASSPQTWGTEAFF. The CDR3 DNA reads TGTGCCAGCAGCCCGCAAACCTGGGGCACTGAAGCTTTCTTT.

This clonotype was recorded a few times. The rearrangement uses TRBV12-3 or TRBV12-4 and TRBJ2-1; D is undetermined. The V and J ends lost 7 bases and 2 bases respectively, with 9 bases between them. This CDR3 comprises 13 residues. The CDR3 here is CASTSDTYNEQFF. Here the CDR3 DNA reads TGTGCCAGCACCTCAGATACCTACAATGAGCAGTTCTTC.

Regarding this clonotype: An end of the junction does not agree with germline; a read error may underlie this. This CDR3 reads CVTRGDSYNEQFF. The CDR3 region has the DNA TGTGTCACCAGGGGTGATTCCTACAATGAGCAGTTCTTC. The genes are TRBV15 and TRBJ2-1, with D possibly being TRBD1 (6 bases). This CDR3 spans 13 amino acids. Germline V CDR1 and CDR2: LNHNV, YYDKDF (reference sequence). Complete variable domain (other parts from reference TRBV15 and TRBJ2-1): DAMVIQNPRYQVTQFGKPVTLSCSQTLNHNVMYWYQQKSSQAPKLLFHYYDKDFNNEADTPDNFQSRRPNTSFCFLDIRSPGLGDTAMYLCVTRGDSYNEQFFGPGTRLTVL.